This T cell receptor beta chain was profiled in a study of T cell repertoires in cytomegalovirus infection. On the study more broadly: CMV infection plus the matching HLA type was flagged by public TCR beta signatures. Overall study results and limits: HLA-C-restricted CMV-specific TCR beta clonotypes were dominant in the ex vivo response. The cumulative frequency of public TCR beta families distinguished individuals who carried CMV together with the relevant HLA.

Via MiXCR, TCRdb re-called the reads, giving one row per CDR3 protein. The table records 570,000 or so distinct CDR3 sequences, around 40% of them present only once. CDR1 and CDR2 from the germline V gene are SNHLY and FYNNEI. The CDR3 spans 14 residues. Trimming removed 8 bases from V and 4 bases from J; junction bases left unmatched: 7. This clonotype turned up a few times. What it binds is not known. V is TRBV2 and J is TRBJ2-1; 8 nucleotides match TRBD2. The sample here was cultured PBMCs, taken from culture after CMV antigen stimulation. The TCR originated in a human donor in good health (CMV status not recorded). Some clones in this sample may be carry-over from other donors' samples. CDR3 loop: CASGAAGGYNEQFF. For the CDR3, the DNA is TGTGCCAGCGGGGCGGCGGGGGGTTACAATGAGCAGTTCTTC. The full variable domain, with the rest looked up from reference TRBV2 and TRBJ2-1, is EPEVTQTPSHQVTQMGQEVILRCVPISNHLYFYWYRQILGQKVEFLVSFYNNEISEKSEIFDDQFSVERPDGSNFTLKIRSTKLEDSAMYFCASGAAGGYNEQFFGPGTRLTVL.